This record looks at one TCR beta chain sequence and its context. The data were taken from a study of blood T cell repertoires in COVID-19. Study as a whole: The study drew acute and convalescent COVID-19 samples from the United States, Italy and Spain. PBMCs, B-cell-depleted T cells, or T cells were the source of the cDNA or gDNA that made up the material.

In the study's own analysis: Reference gene primer amplification gave nucleated cell count estimates. Sequenced by immunoSEQ multiplex PCR; TCRdb stores in-frame clones only, minus some. V and J calls and clone size follow that table, whereas D and trimming were derived from the DNA. The table lists 200,000 to 300,000 clones, about 87% of them singletons. V was clipped by 3 bases and J by 0 bases, with 11 bases between them. The germline V gene encodes CDR1 WNHNN and CDR2 SYGVQD (reference sequence). This CDR3 has 16 residues. Enrolled during active infection, Seattle patients were then followed longitudinally.

Sequenced sample: peripheral blood. This receptor was obtained from a woman aged 60 to 75 with COVID-19, enrolled during active disease. This chain links TRBV10-1 with TRBJ2-2; TRBD1 might be the D (6 bases). CDR3 sequence (DNA): TGCGCCAGCAGTGAAACAGGGAAAGCGAACACCGGGGAGCTGTTTTTT. Translating it yields CASSETGKANTGELFF.